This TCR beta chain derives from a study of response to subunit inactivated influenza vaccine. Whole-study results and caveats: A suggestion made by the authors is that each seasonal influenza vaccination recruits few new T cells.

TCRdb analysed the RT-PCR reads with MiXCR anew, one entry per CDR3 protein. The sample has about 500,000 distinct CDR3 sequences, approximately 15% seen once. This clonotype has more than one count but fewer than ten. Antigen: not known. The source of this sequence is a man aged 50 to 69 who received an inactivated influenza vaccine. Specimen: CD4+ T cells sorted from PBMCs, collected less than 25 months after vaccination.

CDR3 sequence (DNA): TGTGCCAGTTCCGGACAGGGGGCCTCATCTGGGGCCAACGTCCTGACTTTC. This encodes CASSGQGASSGANVLTF. The chain has TRBV6-1 and TRBJ2-6; TRBD1 aligns across 11 bases. CDR3 length: 17 amino acids. Germline values: CDR1 MNHNS, CDR2 SASEGT. Losses at the gene ends were 9 bases for V and 1 base for J; bases not matched to a gene: 8.